The 6 T cell receptor beta chains listed next were all sequenced from one sample in a study of T-cell reconstitution after alpha-beta-depleted transplantation in children. Library preparation (for TCRbeta) was performed with unique molecular identifiers. Each CDR3 protein is one row after TCRdb ran MiXCR on the PCR reads. The data show 190,000 or so distinct CDR3 sequences, 6% to 7% seen once. The sequences come from PBMCs from the stem cell graft donor, collected from the stem cell graft. All receptors come from a human donor who donated a stem cell graft to a child with Wiskott-Aldrich syndrome.

This clonotype was counted a few times. This rearrangement joins TRBV30 to TRBJ2-5; D unresolved. The CDR3 is made up of 11 amino acids. Germline CDR1 reads GTSNPN; CDR2 reads SVGIG (reference sequence). Trimming took off 1 base at V and 5 bases at J, with 5 bases between the two ends. The CDR3 spells CAWSDGETQYF. The CDR3 bases are TGTGCCTGGAGTGACGGGGAGACCCAGTACTTC.

This clonotype was observed many times. The V and J genes are TRBV7-2 and TRBJ2-5; D gene ambiguous. CDR1 is SGHTA, CDR2 FQGNSA, per germline. The germline V and J ends were trimmed by 1 base and 5 bases, with 8 bases remaining between them. This CDR3 comprises 13 residues. CDR3 sequence: CASSLVRSETQYF. CDR3 nucleotide sequence: TGTGCCAGCAGCTTAGTGAGATCGGAGACCCAGTACTTC.

V and J are TRBV11-3 and TRBJ2-3; D gene uncertain. This CDR3 region has 12 residues. Trimming removed 2 bases from V and 6 bases from J, with 6 bases in between. Per the germline V gene, CDR1 is SGHNT and CDR2 is YENEEA. CDR3 in amino acids: CASSLQLDTQYF. CDR3 sequence (DNA): TGTGCCAGCAGCTTACAGCTGGATACGCAGTATTTT.

Many counts were recorded for this clonotype. J is TRBJ1-5 and V is TRBV28; D not resolved. The CDR3 covers 17 residues. Trimming took off 5 bases at V and 2 bases at J, with 19 bases between the two ends. Germline-derived CDR1 and CDR2 are MDHEN and SYDVKM. CDR3 bases: TGTGCCAGCAGTATGGGATATGGGGAGTTAGGCAATCAGCCCCAGCATTTT. This gives the protein CASSMGYGELGNQPQHF.

The table lists this clonotype with many counts. The rearrangement uses TRBV10-3 and TRBJ2-1; D is unresolved. The CDR3 runs to 13 residues. The V end was cut by 10 bases, the J end by 4 bases, with 14 bases between. Germline CDR1 is ENHRY and CDR2 is SYGVKD. This CDR3 reads CATLSMGYNEQFF. The CDR3 DNA reads as TGTGCCACCCTATCAATGGGGTACAATGAGCAGTTCTTC.

This clonotype was seen many times. The chain employs TRBV5-5 and TRBJ1-2; a weak D match, TRBD1 (5 bases). V was trimmed by 3 bases and J by 8 bases, leaving 20 bases between them. The germline V gene encodes CDR1 SGHKS and CDR2 YYEKEE (reference sequence). CDR3 size: 15 residues. CDR3 nucleotide sequence: TGTGCCAGCAGCTGGTCGTTACAGGCAACAAGGGGCTACACCTTC. This gives the protein CASSWSLQATRGYTF.